This T cell receptor (beta chain) is from a study of regulatory T cells in long-lasting Graves disease. Looked up from germline, CDR1 is MNHEY and CDR2 is SVGEGT. CDR3 length: 14 residues. V was cut by 4 bases and J by 5 bases, with 14 bases left in between. There are many counts of this clonotype. What it recognizes is unknown. General study results and limits: TRBV28 was favored in persistent disease, as were TRBJ1-2 and TRBJ2-5.

With iRepertoire HTBI primers and Arm-PCR of CDR3 regions, TCR beta libraries were built. Each CDR3 protein is one row after TCRdb ran MiXCR on the multiplex PCR reads. This sample carries around 500,000 distinct CDR3 sequences, about 16% of them seen once, and the ten largest clones take 25%. Specified time point: newly diagnosed GD, antithyroid drugs for less than 3 months. PBMC-extracted RNA yielded the TCR library. These data were also reused for a study on T cells in Graves' hyperthyroidism and ophthalmopathy.

The clonotype originates from a woman between 40 and 65 years old with Graves disease. The sequencing here drew on peripheral blood mononuclear cells (PBMCs), taken at new diagnosis, from a patient treated with antithyroid drugs. The chain is built from TRBV6-2 or TRBV6-3 and TRBJ2-5; D unclear. In DNA form, the CDR3 reads TGTGCCAGCAGTTCCCTCGGCACGATGGAGACCCAGTACTTC. It yields the protein CASSSLGTMETQYF.